This entry lists 3 T cell receptor beta chains sequenced from one sample in a study of blood T cell repertoires in COVID-19 (dated by TCRdb to between 2020 and 2021). Library preparation employed the immunoSEQ multiplex PCR assay. TCRdb carries this immuneACCESS record with in-frame sequences only. Its versions omit some clonotypes, under half of them owing to an unresolved V gene in the studies checked, with the rest unexplained. In this sample the table shows about 120,000 clones, around 81% of which occur a single time. The ten largest clones take up 3.8% of the sample. The sequenced sample was peripheral blood. These receptors were taken from a woman aged 50 to 60 with acute or convalescent COVID-19.

This clone was seen only once. This chain links TRBV2 with TRBJ1-2; possible D gene TRBD1, 5 bases. The germline V gene encodes CDR1 SNHLY and CDR2 FYNNEI. CDR3 length: 15 amino acids. V was cut by 4 bases and J by 1 base, with 13 bases left in between. CDR3 in DNA: TGTGCCAGCAGTGTAATGGCAGGGCTTAACTATGGCTACACCTTC. This translates into CASSVMAGLNYGYTF.

This chain links TRBV9 with TRBJ2-5; weak D call: TRBD1 (5 bases). The length of the CDR3 is 15 residues. Germline CDR1 and CDR2: SGDLS and YYNGEE. Trimming took off 0 bases at V and 1 base at J, with 10 bases between the two ends. The CDR3 DNA reads TGTGCCAGCAGCGTAGGTAAGGGGATCCAAGAGACCCAGTACTTC. It encodes CASSVGKGIQETQYF.

This clone has ten or more counts. The chain joins TRBV7-9 to TRBJ1-1, with TRBD1 identical over 8 bases. The CDR3 has 15 amino acids. Germline CDR1 is SEHNR and CDR2 is FQNEAQ (reference sequence). Trimming took 3 bases from V and 4 from J; bases not matched to a gene: 7. The CDR3 region has the DNA TGTGCCAGCAGCTTCGAGGACAGGGTGGGCACTGAAGCTTTCTTT. Translation gives CASSFEDRVGTEAFF.